A selection of T cell receptor beta chains follows, all from one sample in a study of CD8+ T cells in alopecia areata. TCRdb's table, derived via immunoSEQ multiplex PCR, lists solely in-frame clones and lacks some. This sample has about 120,000 clones; 30% to 40% occur once, and the top ten carry about 3.1%. Material: CD4+ T cells sorted from blood. These receptors originate from a human donor with alopecia areata. The conserved cysteine and the conserved F or W are not part of the CDR3 here. Clone size is shown for a subset of rows, as once, few, many or a class of expanded clone.

cdr3_aa: ASSAARGNGETQY; j_call: TRBJ2-5; clone_size: -; v_call: TRBV27
cdr3_aa: SVYDTYEQY; j_call: TRBJ2-7; clone_size: -; v_call: TRBV29-1
cdr3_aa: AWALLSYEQY; j_call: TRBJ2-7; clone_size: few; v_call: TRBV30
cdr3_aa: AWTAGVYNEQF; j_call: TRBJ2-1; clone_size: -; v_call: TRBV30
cdr3_aa: ASSWGRGSSTDTQY; j_call: TRBJ2-3; clone_size: -; v_call: TRBV6-5
cdr3_aa: ASSVVSGANVLT; j_call: TRBJ2-6; clone_size: few; v_call: TRBV9
cdr3_aa: ASSVALRQGRSEETQY; j_call: TRBJ2-5; clone_size: few; v_call: TRBV9
cdr3_aa: ASSFGDRSQTVY; j_call: TRBJ2-7; clone_size: few; v_call: TRBV28
cdr3_aa: AWSRSRVEKLF; j_call: TRBJ1-4; clone_size: -; v_call: TRBV30
cdr3_aa: ARSPKETQY; j_call: TRBJ2-5; clone_size: -; v_call: TRBV27
cdr3_aa: AISESREAKNIQY; j_call: TRBJ2-4; clone_size: -; v_call: TRBV10-3
cdr3_aa: SVLQGLGYGYT; j_call: TRBJ1-2; clone_size: -; v_call: TRBV29-1
cdr3_aa: AISDRTRGYT; j_call: TRBJ1-2; clone_size: -; v_call: TRBV10-3
cdr3_aa: ARGGKPGLAGFYEQY; j_call: TRBJ2-7; clone_size: once; v_call: TRBV23-1
cdr3_aa: ASSQLPRETQY; j_call: TRBJ2-5; clone_size: -; v_call: TRBV4-3
cdr3_aa: ASSSAGLAGGGYTGELF; j_call: TRBJ2-2; clone_size: -; v_call: TRBV28
cdr3_aa: SVVTGGAGNEQF; j_call: TRBJ2-1; clone_size: once; v_call: TRBV29-1
cdr3_aa: SVRDRANQPQH; j_call: TRBJ1-5; clone_size: -; v_call: TRBV29-1
cdr3_aa: ASSLLAGSSYNEQF; j_call: TRBJ2-1; clone_size: -; v_call: TRBV27
cdr3_aa: ASSRANTGELF; j_call: TRBJ2-2; clone_size: few; v_call: TRBV18
cdr3_aa: ASSSSGRNNEQF; j_call: TRBJ2-1; clone_size: few; v_call: TRBV28
cdr3_aa: ASSLAGGGFPDTQY; j_call: TRBJ2-3; clone_size: -; v_call: TRBV5-4
cdr3_aa: ASSQSGSGAPETQY; j_call: TRBJ2-5; clone_size: few; v_call: TRBV5-1
cdr3_aa: ASSLGNIQY; j_call: TRBJ2-4; clone_size: -; v_call: TRBV28
cdr3_aa: ASSLEGQGGVDTQY; j_call: TRBJ2-3; clone_size: -; v_call: TRBV5-1
cdr3_aa: ASSLYGGGGRSTGELF; j_call: TRBJ2-2; clone_size: -; v_call: TRBV7-3
cdr3_aa: SCGEGEAGTDTQY; j_call: TRBJ2-3; clone_size: few; v_call: TRBV29-1
cdr3_aa: ASSLAAGTEAF; j_call: TRBJ1-1; clone_size: -; v_call: TRBV7-9
cdr3_aa: ASRTWDVGSYEQY; j_call: TRBJ2-7; clone_size: -; v_call: TRBV6-1
cdr3_aa: ASSLVPGMNSPLH; j_call: TRBJ1-6; clone_size: -; v_call: TRBV7-2
cdr3_aa: ASGTLSSYEQY; j_call: TRBJ2-7; clone_size: few; v_call: TRBV28
cdr3_aa: ASSLWGDQPQH; j_call: TRBJ1-5; clone_size: -; v_call: TRBV5-1
cdr3_aa: ASTLLSTGNYGYT; j_call: TRBJ1-2; clone_size: -; v_call: TRBV2
cdr3_aa: ATGTRDETQY; j_call: TRBJ2-5; clone_size: -; v_call: TRBV27
cdr3_aa: ASTREGNQPQH; j_call: TRBJ1-5; clone_size: -; v_call: TRBV2
cdr3_aa: ASSTGQGRGYT; j_call: TRBJ1-2; clone_size: -; v_call: TRBV27
cdr3_aa: ASSQGAGVGDTQY; j_call: TRBJ2-3; clone_size: once; v_call: TRBV4-2
cdr3_aa: AWSWPKFRRAVEQF; j_call: TRBJ2-1; clone_size: -; v_call: TRBV30
cdr3_aa: ASSQSTGVNTEAF; j_call: TRBJ1-1; clone_size: -; v_call: TRBV7-6
cdr3_aa: SVEGLAHYEQY; j_call: TRBJ2-7; clone_size: few; v_call: TRBV29-1
cdr3_aa: SVKRSYNEQF; j_call: TRBJ2-1; clone_size: -; v_call: TRBV29-1
cdr3_aa: ASSLGHAGGYT; j_call: TRBJ1-2; clone_size: -; v_call: TRBV7-2
cdr3_aa: ASSPLTGSGETQY; j_call: TRBJ2-5; clone_size: -; v_call: TRBV4-3
cdr3_aa: ASSAQGESRDTQY; j_call: TRBJ2-3; clone_size: few; v_call: TRBV5-1
cdr3_aa: ASSFKGALKETQY; j_call: TRBJ2-5; clone_size: -; v_call: TRBV5-1
cdr3_aa: ASSSQGGETQY; j_call: TRBJ2-5; clone_size: -; v_call: TRBV7-7
cdr3_aa: ASSIGQGRGEQY; j_call: TRBJ2-7; clone_size: -; v_call: TRBV19
cdr3_aa: AWSVLRGRSTDTQY; j_call: TRBJ2-3; clone_size: -; v_call: TRBV30
cdr3_aa: ASSDQGPGELF; j_call: TRBJ2-2; clone_size: -; v_call: TRBV2
cdr3_aa: ASSPGQGFTDTQY; j_call: TRBJ2-3; clone_size: -; v_call: TRBV18
cdr3_aa: ASSVRQVDEQF; j_call: TRBJ2-1; clone_size: -; v_call: TRBV7-9
cdr3_aa: AISESTYEQY; j_call: TRBJ2-7; clone_size: few; v_call: TRBV10-3